The entry that follows covers one TCR beta chain sequence. An end of the junction does not agree with germline; a read error may underlie this. A constant-region primer served to make TCR beta cDNA from around 500 ng total RNA. Sequencing libraries for TCR beta derived from three nested multiplex PCR rounds that used slightly modified ARM-PCR. The opening two PCR rounds, around 9 cycles each, paired TRBV1-TRBV30 forward primers with a C-beta reverse primer. TCRdb ran MiXCR on the multiplex PCR reads and lists one entry per CDR3 protein. The sample carries some 190,000 distinct CDR3 sequences, 60% recorded once. This specimen comes from a study of tumor-infiltrating lymphocytes in primary liver carcinoma. Unsorted whole blood yielded blood RNA, and germline DNA was extracted as well. Germline V gene lookup returns CDR1 SGHNT and CDR2 YENEEA. This CDR3 has 15 amino acids.

The specimen sequenced was peripheral blood. The TCR originated in a middle-aged man with primary liver carcinoma and hepatitis B virus infection. V is TRBV11-3 and J is TRBJ2-3; the D gene is possibly TRBD2 (6 bases). CDR3 sequence (DNA): TGTGCCAGCAGCTTAAAGGGAAGGTCGGGAGATACGCAATACTTT. Residues: CASSLKGRSGDTQYF.